This is a list of T cell receptor beta chains from one sample in a study of blood T cell repertoires in COVID-19. Sequenced by immunoSEQ multiplex PCR; TCRdb stores in-frame clones only, minus some. The data hold some 290,000 clones, with roughly 86% observed a single time. Sequences were obtained from peripheral blood. The receptors were gathered from a woman in her twenties or thirties with COVID-19, enrolled during active disease. Both conserved end residues are part of each CDR3. D genes are given only for firm matches. Not all rows give a size; the values are once, few, many and, for expanded clones, a class.

J | size | D | V | CDR3 | DNA
TRBJ2-4 | NA | TRBD1 | TRBV4-1 | CASSPGGLTKNIQYF | TGCGCCAGCAGCCCAGGGGGCTTAACCAAAAACATTCAGTACTTC
TRBJ2-1 | once | TRBD2 | TRBV10-3 | CASDGGSYNEQFF | TGTGCCTCCGACGGGGGGTCCTACAATGAGCAGTTCTTC
TRBJ2-1 | NA | TRBD1 | TRBV10-1 | CASSEWAGAEGASYNEQFF | TGCGCCAGCAGTGAATGGGCCGGGGCCGAGGGGGCCTCCTACAATGAGCAGTTCTTC
TRBJ1-4 | NA | NA | TRBV5-1 | CASSLEGVGEKLFF | TGCGCCAGCAGCTTGGAAGGGGTTGGTGAAAAACTGTTTTTT
TRBJ1-1 | NA | TRBD1 | TRBV12-5 | CASGLTGGNTEAFF | TGTGCTAGTGGACTGACAGGGGGCAACACTGAAGCTTTCTTT
TRBJ2-5 | NA | NA | TRBV19 | CASSMRAGQSFVTQYF | TGTGCCAGTAGTATGAGAGCAGGACAGAGTTTTGTGACTCAGTACTTC
TRBJ2-3 | NA | TRBD2 | TRBV5-6 | CASGLAGGSTQYF | TGTGCCAGTGGACTAGCGGGGGGATCTACGCAGTATTTT
TRBJ2-5 | NA | TRBD1 | TRBV5-4 | CASSLEQGLTQYF | TGTGCCAGCAGCTTAGAACAGGGGTTGACCCAGTACTTC
TRBJ2-3 | many | NA | TRBV10-3 | CAISTVSADTQYF | TGTGCCATCAGCACAGTTAGCGCAGATACGCAGTATTTT
TRBJ2-3 | NA | TRBD1 | TRBV5-1 | CASSLVGGEDTQYF | TGCGCCAGCAGCTTGGTAGGGGGCGAAGATACGCAGTATTTT
TRBJ2-7 | NA | NA | TRBV13 | CASSLYGAYEQYF | TGTGCCAGCAGCTTATACGGAGCCTACGAGCAGTACTTC
TRBJ1-2 | few | NA | TRBV23-1 | CASSQTASQISKYRPRYGYTF | TGCGCCAGCAGTCAGACTGCAAGTCAGATAAGCAAGTACCGACCCCGCTATGGCTACACCTTC
TRBJ2-7 | NA | NA | TRBV12-3/TRBV12-4 | CASSSGTPYEQYF | TGTGCCAGCAGTTCCGGGACACCCTACGAGCAGTACTTC
TRBJ2-5 | NA | NA | TRBV14 | CASSQEARETQYF | TGTGCCAGCAGCCAAGAAGCTAGAGAGACCCAGTACTTC
TRBJ2-7 | NA | TRBD2 | TRBV20-1 | CSASTTSGGISYEQYF | TGCAGTGCTAGTACCACTAGCGGGGGAATCTCCTACGAGCAGTACTTC
TRBJ2-7 | once | NA | TRBV4-2 | CASSQPSVNSYEQYF | TGTGCCAGCAGCCAACCTAGCGTCAACTCCTACGAGCAGTACTTC
TRBJ1-4 | NA | NA | TRBV6-5 | CASSPYGQPEKLFF | TGTGCCAGCAGTCCCTACGGACAGCCTGAAAAACTGTTTTTT
TRBJ2-3 | NA | NA | TRBV7-9 | CASSTWGAGGTDTQYF | TGTGCCAGCAGCACATGGGGGGCGGGAGGCACAGATACGCAGTATTTT
TRBJ1-4 | NA | TRBD1 | TRBV27 | CASGRDRGSNEKLFF | TGTGCCAGCGGCCGGGACAGGGGATCTAATGAAAAACTGTTTTTT
TRBJ2-7 | NA | NA | TRBV5-6 | CASHGFPPNEQYF | TGTGCCAGCCACGGGTTCCCCCCAAACGAGCAGTACTTC
TRBJ1-1 | NA | TRBD1 | TRBV7-6 | CASSLALPGQGGGNTEAFF | TGTGCCAGCAGCTTAGCGCTACCCGGACAGGGAGGGGGGAACACTGAAGCTTTCTTT
TRBJ2-1 | NA | TRBD2 | TRBV5-1 | CASSFAYTGTSGSGGEQFF | TGCGCCAGCAGCTTTGCCTACACCGGGACTAGCGGGAGCGGGGGTGAGCAGTTCTTC
TRBJ1-1 | once | NA | TRBV5-1 | CASSLTPNTNTEAFF | TGCGCCAGCAGCCTGACACCCAATACTAACACTGAAGCTTTCTTT
TRBJ2-1 | NA | NA | TRBV5-4 | CASSLPRQSYNEQFF | TGTGCCAGCAGTCTCCCTCGACAGTCCTACAATGAGCAGTTCTTC
TRBJ1-1 | NA | NA | TRBV28 | CASSVGQPNTEAFF | TGTGCCAGCAGCGTAGGACAACCGAACACTGAAGCTTTCTTT
TRBJ2-1 | NA | NA | TRBV10-2 | CASSETYYNEQFF | TGCGCCAGCAGTGAAACCTACTACAATGAGCAGTTCTTC
TRBJ2-5 | NA | NA | TRBV7-6 | CASSFMTDPQETQYF | TGTGCCAGCAGCTTCATGACAGATCCGCAAGAGACCCAGTACTTC
TRBJ2-1 | NA | TRBD1 | TRBV10-1 | CAGNRGEFF | TGCGCCGGAAACAGGGGGGAATTCTTC
TRBJ2-5 | NA | TRBD1 | TRBV10-3 | CAIRGDRGDETQYF | TGTGCCATCAGAGGAGACAGGGGTGACGAGACCCAGTACTTC
TRBJ2-7 | NA | TRBD1 | TRBV7-7 | CASSPGTGYEQYF | TGTGCTAGCAGCCCCGGGACAGGGTACGAGCAGTACTTC
TRBJ2-7 | once | TRBD2 | TRBV20-1 | CSASIWREYSYEQYF | TGCAGTGCTAGTATCTGGCGGGAGTATAGCTACGAGCAGTACTTC
TRBJ1-4 | NA | NA | TRBV11-2 | CATAGTFEKLFF | TGTGCCACCGCAGGAACCTTCGAAAAACTGTTTTTT
TRBJ2-7 | few | TRBD1 | TRBV18 | CASSPGTESYEQYF | TGTGCCAGCTCACCGGGGACAGAGTCCTACGAGCAGTACTTC
TRBJ1-1 | NA | NA | TRBV5-6 | CASSVLGPNTEAFF | TGTGCCAGCAGCGTCCTAGGCCCGAACACTGAAGCTTTCTTT
TRBJ1-5 | few | NA | TRBV19 | CATRGAASNQPQHF | TGTGCCACTAGGGGGGCCGCTAGCAATCAGCCCCAGCATTTT
TRBJ2-2 | NA | TRBD2 | TRBV6-5 | CASGRAGELFF | TGTGCCTCCGGGAGGGCCGGGGAGCTGTTTTTT
TRBJ1-4 | NA | TRBD1 | TRBV10-2 | CASGTEWGRQGETTNEKLFF | TGCGCCAGCGGGACAGAGTGGGGCCGGCAGGGGGAGACAACTAATGAAAAACTGTTTTTT
TRBJ2-7 | once | TRBD2 | TRBV28 | CASSLGLAGAYEQYF | TGTGCCAGCAGTTTAGGACTAGCGGGAGCCTACGAGCAGTACTTC
TRBJ2-5 | NA | TRBD1 | TRBV2 | CASKARDSRGETQYF | TGTGCCAGCAAGGCCAGGGACAGCCGAGGGGAGACCCAGTACTTC
TRBJ2-3 | NA | NA | TRBV7-9 | CASSLGHHTDTQYF | TGTGCCAGCAGCCTGGGACATCACACAGATACGCAGTATTTT
TRBJ2-2 | NA | NA | TRBV7-9 | CASSLGGTPTGELFF | TGTGCCAGCAGCTTAGGCGGTACTCCCACCGGGGAGCTGTTTTTT
TRBJ1-4 | NA | TRBD1 | TRBV3-1/TRBV3-2 | CASSQGGGHEKLFF | TGTGCCAGCAGCCAAGGAGGGGGCCATGAAAAACTGTTTTTT
TRBJ2-1 | NA | NA | TRBV25-1 | CASRGGSVNEQFF | TGTGCCAGCAGAGGAGGGTCGGTCAATGAGCAGTTCTTC
TRBJ1-5 | NA | NA | TRBV6-2/TRBV6-3 | CASSRGQGDYSNQPQHF | TGTGCCAGCAGTAGGGGCCAAGGGGATTATAGCAATCAGCCCCAGCATTTT
TRBJ2-2 | NA | TRBD1 | TRBV10-3 | CAIRRGQGVDTGELFF | TGTGCCATCAGGAGGGGACAGGGGGTTGACACCGGGGAGCTGTTTTTT
TRBJ1-4 | NA | NA | TRBV6-6 | CASRQFQGSGEKLFF | TGTGCCAGCAGACAGTTTCAGGGATCCGGGGAAAAACTGTTTTTT
TRBJ2-7 | NA | TRBD2 | TRBV12-5 | CASGLGSRLASYEQYF | TGTGCTAGTGGTTTGGGTAGTAGACTAGCGTCCTACGAGCAGTACTTC
TRBJ1-1 | NA | NA | TRBV9 | CASSVRALGEAFF | TGTGCCAGCAGCGTCAGGGCGCTTGGGGAAGCTTTCTTT
TRBJ1-1 | NA | NA | TRBV16 | CASSQSWGPGTEAFF | TGTGCCAGCAGCCAATCTTGGGGCCCTGGCACTGAAGCTTTCTTT
TRBJ2-3 | once | TRBD2 | TRBV24-1 | CATSDLAGGPDTQYF | TGTGCCACCAGTGATCTAGCGGGAGGGCCAGATACGCAGTATTTT
TRBJ1-3 | NA | NA | TRBV7-2 | CASSPDRLSGNTIYF | TGTGCCAGCAGCCCAGACAGGCTCTCTGGAAACACCATATATTTT